A few counts support the clone carrying this T cell receptor (beta chain). This specimen belongs to a study of blood T cell repertoires in COVID-19. Profiled with immunoSEQ multiplex PCR; TCRdb holds only in-frame clones, not every one. The sample holds some 140,000 clones, roughly 78% seen once. Germline CDR1 reads SEHNR; CDR2 reads FQNEAQ (reference sequence). V was shortened by 2 bases and J by 4 bases, with 5 bases between the two germline ends. The CDR3 sequence is 12 residues long. The sequenced material came from peripheral blood. This chain joins TRBV7-9 and TRBJ2-5; D not certain. The TCR originated in a man in his fifties or sixties with acute or convalescent COVID-19. DNA of the CDR3: TGTGCCAGCAGCTTAAACGGAGAGACCCAGTACTTC. Translated, it gives CASSLNGETQYF.